This record covers a single T cell receptor (beta chain). What it recognizes is unknown. Only in-frame clones appear in the TCRdb table, and some are missing; sequencing was by immunoSEQ multiplex PCR. The sample includes over 10,000 clones, about 88% of them seen just once. This entry is derived from a study of chemoradiotherapy in HPV16-positive cancers. Points from the study as a whole: During treatment, candidate HPV-specific clones and E7-related motifs expanded in tumor.

The receptor was derived from a human donor with HPV-associated anogenital cancer. Sequencing was performed on blood, taken from a patient who underwent chemoradiotherapy.

This CDR3 is CASSSRGGRDQETQYF. CDR3 DNA sequence: TGTGCCAGCAGCTCTCGAGGAGGGAGAGACCAAGAGACCCAGTACTTC. The chain joins TRBV7-9 to TRBJ2-5, with D perhaps matching TRBD2 (6 bases). Trimming removed 4 bases at V and 0 bases at J, with 15 bases between. Germline-derived CDR1 and CDR2 are SEHNR and FQNEAQ (reference sequence). The CDR3 has 16 amino acids.